Below, one TCR beta chain is given with its context. This record belongs to a study of blood T cell repertoires in COVID-19. The wider study: Samples taken during acute and convalescent COVID-19 were collected in the United States, Italy and Spain. From T cells, B-cell-depleted T cells, or PBMCs came the material, which was cDNA or gDNA.

As originally analysed: Nucleated cell counts were estimated from reference gene primer amplification. The protocol was immunoSEQ multiplex PCR, while the TCRdb copy is restricted to in-frame clones and leaves out a portion. For V, J and clone size, that table is used; D and trimming come from the DNA. The repertoire has some 100,000 clones, around 89% of them found once; the top ten carry about 19%. The CDR3 consists of 13 residues. The V and J ends lost 4 bases and 6 bases respectively, with 11 bases between them. The germline CDR1 and CDR2 sequences are KGHDR and SFDVKD. The rearrangement links TRBV24-1 to TRBJ1-2, with a tentative D call TRBD1 (5 bases). The clonotype originates from a human donor with acute or convalescent COVID-19. The donor label of this sample is uncertain. Sequencing was performed on peripheral blood. The CDR3 loop is CATSDSGGDGYTF. The CDR3 nucleotides are TGTGCCACCAGTGACAGCGGGGGGGATGGCTACACCTTC.